This T cell receptor beta chain was obtained from a study of tumor-infiltrating lymphocytes in oesophageal squamous cell carcinoma (dated by TCRdb to the mid-2010s). Turning to this clonotype: Its antigen is currently not known. One end of the junction is discordant with germline, which a read error may explain.

The CDR3 goes from the cysteine to the phenylalanine over 15 residues. The DNA shown is the 45-base CDR3, in frame from base 1. Library creation used PCR. The sequencer listed for this sample is Illumina HiSeq 2000. TCRdb trimmed public reads at Q25 via fastp, called clones via MiXCR and kept in-frame beta chains. When rows share a CDR3 protein, they turn into one entry using the most common DNA and genes. Here the sample has roughly 18,000 distinct CDR3 sequences; roughly 42% occur a single time. Of the sample, 29% is held by the ten largest clones. The TCR was taken from a male donor with esophageal squamous cell carcinoma. The rearrangement combines TRBV5-3 with TRBJ2-3; TRBD2 matches 10 bases in the middle. TRBV5-3 is sorted into the ORF group, with uncertain function. Source material: esophageal tumor tissue. The DNA reads TGTGCCAGCAGCTCGAGGCTAGCGGGAGTGGGTACGCAGTATTTT. Protein translation: CASSSRLAGVGTQYF.